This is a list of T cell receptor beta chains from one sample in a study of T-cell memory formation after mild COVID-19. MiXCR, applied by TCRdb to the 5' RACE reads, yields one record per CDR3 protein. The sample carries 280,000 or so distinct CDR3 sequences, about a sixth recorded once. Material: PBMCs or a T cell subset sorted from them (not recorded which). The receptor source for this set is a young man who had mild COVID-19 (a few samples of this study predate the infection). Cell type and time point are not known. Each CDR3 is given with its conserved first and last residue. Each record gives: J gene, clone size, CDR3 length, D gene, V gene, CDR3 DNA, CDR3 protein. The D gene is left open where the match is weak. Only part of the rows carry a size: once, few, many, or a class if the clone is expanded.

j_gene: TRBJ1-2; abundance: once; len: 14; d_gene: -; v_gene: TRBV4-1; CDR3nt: TGCGCCAGCAGCCAAGAGGCGACAGTCTATGGCTACACCTTC; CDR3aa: CASSQEATVYGYTF
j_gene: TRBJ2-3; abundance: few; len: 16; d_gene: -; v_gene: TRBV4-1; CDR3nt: TGCGCCAGCAGCCAAGAGGCGGTTCCTAGCACAGATACGCAGTATTTT; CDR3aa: CASSQEAVPSTDTQYF
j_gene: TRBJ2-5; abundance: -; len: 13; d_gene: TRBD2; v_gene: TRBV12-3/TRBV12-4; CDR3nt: TGTGCCAGCAGTGGCACTAGCGCAGAGACCCAGTACTTC; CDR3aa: CASSGTSAETQYF
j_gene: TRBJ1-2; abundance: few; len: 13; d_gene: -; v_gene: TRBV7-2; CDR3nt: TGTGCCAGCAGCCCGGACAGCCAACATGGCTACACCTTC; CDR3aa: CASSPDSQHGYTF
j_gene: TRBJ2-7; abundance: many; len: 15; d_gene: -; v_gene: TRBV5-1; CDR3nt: TGCGCCAGCAGCTTAGAGCCGGGCTACTCCTACGAGCAGTACTTC; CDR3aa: CASSLEPGYSYEQYF
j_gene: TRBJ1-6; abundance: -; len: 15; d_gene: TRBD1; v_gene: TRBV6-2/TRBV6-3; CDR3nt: TGTGCCAGCAGTCCTCATCAGGGGGGGAATTCACCCCTCCACTTT; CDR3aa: CASSPHQGGNSPLHF
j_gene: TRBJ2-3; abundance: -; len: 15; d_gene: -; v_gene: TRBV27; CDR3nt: TGTGCCAGTTACAGTTTCTTAGGGGGTGAGGGGACGCAGTATTTT; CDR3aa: CASYSFLGGEGTQYF
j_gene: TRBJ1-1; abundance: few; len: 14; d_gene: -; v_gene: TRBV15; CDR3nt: TGTGCCACCAGCAGAGGCTTGGAGTCCACTGAAGCTTTCTTT; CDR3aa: CATSRGLESTEAFF
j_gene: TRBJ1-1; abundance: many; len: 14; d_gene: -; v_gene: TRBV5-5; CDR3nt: TGTGCCAGCAGCTTGGGGCTCCTGGGCAGTGAAGCTTTCTTT; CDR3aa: CASSLGLLGSEAFF
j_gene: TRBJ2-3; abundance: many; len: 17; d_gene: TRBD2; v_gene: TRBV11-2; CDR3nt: TGTGCCAGCAGCTTAGACGGGGAACGGGGGGACACAGATACGCAGTATTTT; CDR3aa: CASSLDGERGDTDTQYF
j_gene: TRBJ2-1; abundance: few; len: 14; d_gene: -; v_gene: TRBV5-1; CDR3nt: TGCGCCAGCAGCTTGGACGGGGTTAGCGATGAGCAGTTCTTC; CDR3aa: CASSLDGVSDEQFF
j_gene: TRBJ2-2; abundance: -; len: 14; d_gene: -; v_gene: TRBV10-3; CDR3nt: TGTGCCATCAGTCCCCAGTTCGAGACCGGGGAGCTGTTTTTT; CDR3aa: CAISPQFETGELFF
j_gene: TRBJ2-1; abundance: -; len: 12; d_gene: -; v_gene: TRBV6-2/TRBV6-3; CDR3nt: TGTGCCAGCGGTGATGGGTACAATGAGCAGTTCTTC; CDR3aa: CASGDGYNEQFF
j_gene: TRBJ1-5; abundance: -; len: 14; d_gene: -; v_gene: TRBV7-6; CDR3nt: TGTGCCAGCAGCTGGGGGGACAGCAATCAGCCCCAGCATTTT; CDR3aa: CASSWGDSNQPQHF
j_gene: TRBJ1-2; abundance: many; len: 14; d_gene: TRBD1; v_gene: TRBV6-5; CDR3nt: TGTGCCAGCAGAGTGACAGGGGTTGACTATGGCTACACCTTC; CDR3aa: CASRVTGVDYGYTF
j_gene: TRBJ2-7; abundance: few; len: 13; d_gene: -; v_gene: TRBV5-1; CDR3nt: TGCGCCAGCAGTTCAGGGGCGGGATACGAGCAGTACTTC; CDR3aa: CASSSGAGYEQYF
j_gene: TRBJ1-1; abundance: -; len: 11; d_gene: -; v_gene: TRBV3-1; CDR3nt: TGTGCCAGCCTCGGGAACACTGAAGCTTTCTTT; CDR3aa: CASLGNTEAFF
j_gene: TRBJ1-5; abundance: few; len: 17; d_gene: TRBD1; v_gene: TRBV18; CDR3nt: TGTGCCAGCTCGCGAAGCCCGCTACAGGGGGTCAATCAGCCCCAGCATTTT; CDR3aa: CASSRSPLQGVNQPQHF
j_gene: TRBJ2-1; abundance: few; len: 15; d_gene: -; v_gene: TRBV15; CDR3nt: TGTGCCACCAGCAGAGACCCACTCGGCGGCAATGAGCAGTTCTTC; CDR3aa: CATSRDPLGGNEQFF
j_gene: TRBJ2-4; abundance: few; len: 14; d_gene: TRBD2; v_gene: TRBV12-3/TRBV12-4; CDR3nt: TGTGCCAGCAGTCGGGAGGTGGGGAAAAACATTCAGTACTTC; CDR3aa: CASSREVGKNIQYF
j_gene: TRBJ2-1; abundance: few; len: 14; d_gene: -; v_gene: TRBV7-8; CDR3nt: TGTGCCAGCAGCCCATCGGGCAGGGTCAATGAGCAGTTCTTC; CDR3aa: CASSPSGRVNEQFF